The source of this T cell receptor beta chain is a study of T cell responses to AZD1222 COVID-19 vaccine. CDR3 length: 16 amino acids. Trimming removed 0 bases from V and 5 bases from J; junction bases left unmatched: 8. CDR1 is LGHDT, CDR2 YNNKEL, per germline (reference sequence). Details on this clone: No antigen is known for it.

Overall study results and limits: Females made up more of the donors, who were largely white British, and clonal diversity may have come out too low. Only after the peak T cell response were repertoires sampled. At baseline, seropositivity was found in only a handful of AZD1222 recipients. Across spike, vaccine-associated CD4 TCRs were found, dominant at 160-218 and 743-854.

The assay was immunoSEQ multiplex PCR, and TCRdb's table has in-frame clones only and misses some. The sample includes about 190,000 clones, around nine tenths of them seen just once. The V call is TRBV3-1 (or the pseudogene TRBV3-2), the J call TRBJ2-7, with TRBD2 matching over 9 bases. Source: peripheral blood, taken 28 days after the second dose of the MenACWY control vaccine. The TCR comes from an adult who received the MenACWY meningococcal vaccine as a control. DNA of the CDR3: TGTGCCAGCAGCCAAGAGGGGGGGGGACTAGCCGACGAGCAGTACTTC. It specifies CASSQEGGGLADEQYF.